Following are 2 T cell receptor beta chains from one sample sequenced in a study of blood T cell repertoires in COVID-19. Some clones are missing from TCRdb's copy, which holds only in-frame ones; the method was immunoSEQ multiplex PCR. Among over 130,000 clones, 88% were seen once, and the ten largest hold roughly 2.5%. The sequenced material came from peripheral blood. The source is a human donor with COVID-19, enrolled during active disease. The donor label of this sample is uncertain.

This chain connects TRBV18 to TRBJ1-6; 8 nucleotides match TRBD1. This CDR3 spans 16 amino acids. Germline lookup yields CDR1 KGHSH and CDR2 LQKENI. V was pared by 3 bases and J by 8 bases, with 9 bases of the junction left unmatched. CDR3 residues: CASSPRGTGGDSPLHF. In nucleotides, the CDR3 is TGTGCCAGCTCACCGCGAGGGACAGGAGGGGATTCACCCCTCCACTTT.

The CDR3 sequence is CASTAGGANEQFF. The CDR3 DNA sequence: TGTGCCAGCACCGCCGGGGGGGCTAATGAGCAGTTCTTC. The chain joins TRBV27 to TRBJ2-1, with TRBD2 matching over 8 bases. CDR1 is MNHEY and CDR2 is SMNVEV in the germline V gene (reference sequence). The ends lost 7 bases at V and 7 bases at J; junction bases unmatched: 6. This CDR3 spans 13 amino acids.